A selection of T cell receptor beta chains follows, all from one sample in a study of blood T cell repertoires in COVID-19. The method was immunoSEQ multiplex PCR; TCRdb's version includes in-frame clones alone and lacks a portion of them. There are under 250,000 clones in the sample; around 82% occur only once, and about 2.4% lies in the top ten. Input material: peripheral blood. These receptors came from a woman aged 55-69 years with acute or convalescent COVID-19. Each CDR3 is given with its conserved first and last residue. The D gene is left open where the match is weak.

TRBD1 | TRBV23-1 | CASSPLGRTGGDSPLHF
TRBD1 | TRBV5-4 | CASSIGQGDEQFF
TRBD2 | TRBV5-8 | CASSPRTSGTDTQYF
TRBD1 | TRBV6-2/TRBV6-3 | CASSTLIRGDRSAFF
- | TRBV19 | CASSVVLGENSPLHF
- | TRBV29-1 | CSVVTGFYGYTF
- | TRBV7-2 | CASSTDSGEQFF
- | TRBV4-3 | CASSLAASSYEQYF
- | TRBV15 | CATSPGLRGTDTQYF
TRBD1 | TRBV4-1 | CASSPLGQPSTDTQYF
TRBD1 | TRBV4-1 | CASSQGPGTGERVNTF
- | TRBV28 | CASSFQPRLITNTEAFF
- | TRBV6-5 | CASSYSKTAFDGYTF
- | TRBV6-1 | CASIEPGNYGYTF
- | TRBV13 | CASSLWGPGTSSGNTIYF
TRBD1 | TRBV7-9 | CASSLTGQGIKDTQYF
TRBD1 | TRBV19 | CASSTGGFTGELFF
- | TRBV5-5 | CASSSDPGNEKLFF
TRBD2 | TRBV7-3 | CASSPSGSTDTQYF
TRBD1 | TRBV30 | CAWSHSLGQGIGGYTF
TRBD2 | TRBV7-3 | CASSLNGGSNNEQFF
- | TRBV7-8 | CASSLVQGVNYGYTF
TRBD2 | TRBV14 | CASSQDGGTKNIQYF
- | TRBV1 | CTSSQDPWLQGSRKSYEQYF
- | TRBV7-2 | CASSLVAADYEQYF
- | TRBV6-6 | CASSYFGLADTQYF
- | TRBV6-1 | CASSELRSSYNSPLHF
TRBD1 | TRBV7-2 | CASSKGQGARANEKLFF
- | TRBV7-7 | CASSPGCGYTF
TRBD2 | TRBV7-2 | CASSLGLAGGHGGELFF
TRBD1 | TRBV5-5 | CASSLLGTGRYSYNEQFF
TRBD2 | TRBV7-9 | CASSPSGGPLGGEQFF
TRBD2 | TRBV9 | CASSKLAGVGETQYF
- | TRBV7-9 | CASRKQGSGGYTF
TRBD1 | TRBV19 | CASGQENTGELFF
- | TRBV6-1 | CASSEGREAQPQHF
- | TRBV6-2/TRBV6-3 | CASSLEGGPSNEQFF